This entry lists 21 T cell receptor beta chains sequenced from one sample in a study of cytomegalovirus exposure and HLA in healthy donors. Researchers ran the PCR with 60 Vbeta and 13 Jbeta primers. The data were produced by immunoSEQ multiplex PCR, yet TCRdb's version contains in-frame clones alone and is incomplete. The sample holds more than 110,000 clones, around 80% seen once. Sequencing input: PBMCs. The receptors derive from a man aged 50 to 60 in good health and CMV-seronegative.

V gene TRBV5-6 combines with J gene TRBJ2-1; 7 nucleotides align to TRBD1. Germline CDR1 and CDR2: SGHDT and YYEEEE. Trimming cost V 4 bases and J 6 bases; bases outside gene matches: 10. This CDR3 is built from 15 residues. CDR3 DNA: TGTGCCAGCAGCCCTCGGACAGGAATATTCAATGAGCAGTTCTTC. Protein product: CASSPRTGIFNEQFF.

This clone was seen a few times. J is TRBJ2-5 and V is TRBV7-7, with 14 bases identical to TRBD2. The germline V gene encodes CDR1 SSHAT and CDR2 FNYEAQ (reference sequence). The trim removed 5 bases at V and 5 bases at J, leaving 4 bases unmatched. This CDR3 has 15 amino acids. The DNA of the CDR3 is TGTGCCAGCAGCCCTAGACTAGCGGGGGGGGAGACCCAGTACTTC. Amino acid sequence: CASSPRLAGGETQYF.

CDR3 DNA sequence: TGTGCCAGCAGTCCCTCCGTCACCGGGACAGTCTTAGGCTACACCTTC. Residues: CASSPSVTGTVLGYTF. The chain is built from TRBV27 and TRBJ1-2; TRBD1 agrees at 7 bases. Germline V lookup: CDR1 MNHEY, CDR2 SMNVEV (reference sequence). Trimming removed 5 bases from V and 8 bases from J; junction bases left unmatched: 17. This CDR3 is 16 amino acids long.

CDR3 coding DNA: TGTGCCAGCAGCTTGTTAGGACAGTCCGGGACGAGCAATCAGCCCCAGCATTTT. Protein product: CASSLLGQSGTSNQPQHF. The rearrangement uses TRBV5-8 and TRBJ1-5, with D maybe TRBD1 (6 bases). The germline CDR1 and CDR2 sequences are SGHTS and YDEGEE. Trimming took 1 base from V and 1 from J, leaving 18 bases between them. This CDR3 has 18 residues.

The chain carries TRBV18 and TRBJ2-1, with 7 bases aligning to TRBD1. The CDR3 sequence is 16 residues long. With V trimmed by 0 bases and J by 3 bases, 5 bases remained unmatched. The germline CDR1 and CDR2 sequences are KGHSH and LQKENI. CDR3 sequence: CASSPPDRAGYNEQFF. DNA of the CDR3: TGTGCCAGCTCACCACCCGACAGGGCGGGCTACAATGAGCAGTTCTTC.

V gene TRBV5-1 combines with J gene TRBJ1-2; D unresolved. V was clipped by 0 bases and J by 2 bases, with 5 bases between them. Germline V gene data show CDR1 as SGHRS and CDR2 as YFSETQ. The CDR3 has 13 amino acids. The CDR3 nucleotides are TGCGCCAGCAGCTTGGCCCAGAACTATGGCTACACCTTC. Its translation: CASSLAQNYGYTF.

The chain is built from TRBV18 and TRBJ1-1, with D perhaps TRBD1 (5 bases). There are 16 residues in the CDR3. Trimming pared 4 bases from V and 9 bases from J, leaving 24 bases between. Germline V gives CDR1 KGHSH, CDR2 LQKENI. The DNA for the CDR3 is TGTGCCAGCTCACAGGGGTCACCTTTAAGTGGAACTAAAGCTTTCTTT. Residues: CASSQGSPLSGTKAFF.

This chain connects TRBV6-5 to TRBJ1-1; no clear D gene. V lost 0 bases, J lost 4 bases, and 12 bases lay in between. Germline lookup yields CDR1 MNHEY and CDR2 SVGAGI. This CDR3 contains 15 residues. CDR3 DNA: TGTGCCAGCAGTTACTCAAACCTAACCCCCACTGAAGCTTTCTTT. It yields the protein CASSYSNLTPTEAFF.

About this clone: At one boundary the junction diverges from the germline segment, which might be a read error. The CDR3 is CASSLTRQNNEKLFF. CDR3 coding DNA: TGTGCCAGCAGCTTGACGAGACAGAATAATGAGAAACTGTTTTTT. The chain carries TRBV5-8 and TRBJ1-4; D perhaps matches TRBD1 (5 bases). The V gene's germline CDR1 is SGHTS and CDR2 YDEGEE. The CDR3 covers 15 residues.

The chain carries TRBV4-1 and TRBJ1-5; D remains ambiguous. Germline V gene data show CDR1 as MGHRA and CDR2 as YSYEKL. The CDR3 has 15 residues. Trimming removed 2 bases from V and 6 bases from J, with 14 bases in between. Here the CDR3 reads CASSQRWSPGQPQHF. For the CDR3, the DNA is TGCGCCAGCAGCCAAAGATGGAGTCCGGGTCAGCCCCAGCATTTT.

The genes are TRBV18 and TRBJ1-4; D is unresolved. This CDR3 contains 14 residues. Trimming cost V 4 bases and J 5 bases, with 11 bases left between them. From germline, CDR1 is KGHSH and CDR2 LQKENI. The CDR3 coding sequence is TGTGCCAGCTCACTCCGCTCCAGAAATGAAAAACTGTTTTTT. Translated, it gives CASSLRSRNEKLFF.

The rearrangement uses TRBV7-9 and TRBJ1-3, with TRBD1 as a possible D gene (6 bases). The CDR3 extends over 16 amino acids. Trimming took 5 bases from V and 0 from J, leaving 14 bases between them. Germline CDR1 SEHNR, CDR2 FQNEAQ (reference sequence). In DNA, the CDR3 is TGTGCCAGCAGCCACAATACAGGGTTCTCTGGAAACACCATATATTTT. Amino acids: CASSHNTGFSGNTIYF.

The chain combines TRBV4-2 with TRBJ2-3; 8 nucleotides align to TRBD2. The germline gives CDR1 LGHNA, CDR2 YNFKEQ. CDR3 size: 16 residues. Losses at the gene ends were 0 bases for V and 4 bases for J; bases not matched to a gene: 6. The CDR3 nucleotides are TGTGCCAGCAGCCAAGATGATAGCGGGGTCGCAGATACGCAGTATTTT. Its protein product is CASSQDDSGVADTQYF.

CDR3 in amino acids: CASSPRAGSGNQPQHF. In nucleotides, the CDR3 is TGTGCCAGCAGCCCCCGGGCAGGGTCAGGCAATCAGCCCCAGCATTTT. J is TRBJ1-5 and V is TRBV27; a weak D match, TRBD1 (5 bases). CDR3 length: 16 residues. CDR1 MNHEY and CDR2 SMNVEV come from the germline V gene (reference sequence). Deletions cut 6 bases from V and 2 bases from J, with 17 bases between.

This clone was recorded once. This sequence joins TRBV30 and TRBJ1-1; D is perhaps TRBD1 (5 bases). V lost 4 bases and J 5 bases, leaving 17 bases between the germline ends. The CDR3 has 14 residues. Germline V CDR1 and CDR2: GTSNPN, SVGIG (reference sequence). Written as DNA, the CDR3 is TGTGCCTGGAAAGGCGTCGGGGGACGGACTGAAGCTTTCTTT. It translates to CAWKGVGGRTEAFF.

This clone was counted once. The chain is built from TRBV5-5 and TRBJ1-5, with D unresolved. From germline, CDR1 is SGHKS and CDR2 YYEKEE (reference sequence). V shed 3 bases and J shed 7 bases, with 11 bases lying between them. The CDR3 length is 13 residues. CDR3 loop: CASSYSRWQPQHF. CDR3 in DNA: TGTGCCAGCAGCTATTCCAGATGGCAGCCCCAGCATTTT.

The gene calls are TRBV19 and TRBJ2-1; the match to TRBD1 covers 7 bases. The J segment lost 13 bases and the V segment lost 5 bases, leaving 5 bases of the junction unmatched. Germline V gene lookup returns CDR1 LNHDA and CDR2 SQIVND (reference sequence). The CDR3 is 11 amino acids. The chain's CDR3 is CASSQGVPQFF. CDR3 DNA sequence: TGTGCCAGTAGTCAGGGGGTTCCCCAGTTCTTC.

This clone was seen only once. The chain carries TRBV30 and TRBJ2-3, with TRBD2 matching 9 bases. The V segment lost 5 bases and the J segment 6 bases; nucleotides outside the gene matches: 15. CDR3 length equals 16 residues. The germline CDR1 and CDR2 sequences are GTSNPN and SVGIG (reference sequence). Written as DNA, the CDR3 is TGTGCCTGGTTCCTCCCCGGGACTAGCCTCCGGGATACGCAGTATTTT. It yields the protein CAWFLPGTSLRDTQYF.

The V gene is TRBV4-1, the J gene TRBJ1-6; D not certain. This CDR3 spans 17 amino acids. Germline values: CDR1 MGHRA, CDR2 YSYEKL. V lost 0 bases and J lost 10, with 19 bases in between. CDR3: CASSQEFGVESGSPLHF. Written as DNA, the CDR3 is TGCGCCAGCAGCCAAGAGTTCGGGGTCGAATCGGGGTCACCCCTCCACTTT.

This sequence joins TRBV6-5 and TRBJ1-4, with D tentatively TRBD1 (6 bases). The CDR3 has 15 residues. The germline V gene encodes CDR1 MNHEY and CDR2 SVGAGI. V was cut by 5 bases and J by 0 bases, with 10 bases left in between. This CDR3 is CASSRGQPTNEKLFF. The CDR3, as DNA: TGTGCCAGCAGTCGCGGACAGCCAACTAATGAAAAACTGTTTTTT.

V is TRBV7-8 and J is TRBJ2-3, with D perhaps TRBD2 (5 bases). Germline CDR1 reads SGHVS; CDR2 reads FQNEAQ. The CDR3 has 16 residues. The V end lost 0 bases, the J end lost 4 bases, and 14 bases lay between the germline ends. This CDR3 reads CASSLAEGTRADTQYF. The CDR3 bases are TGTGCCAGCAGCTTAGCCGAGGGCACCCGGGCAGATACGCAGTATTTT.